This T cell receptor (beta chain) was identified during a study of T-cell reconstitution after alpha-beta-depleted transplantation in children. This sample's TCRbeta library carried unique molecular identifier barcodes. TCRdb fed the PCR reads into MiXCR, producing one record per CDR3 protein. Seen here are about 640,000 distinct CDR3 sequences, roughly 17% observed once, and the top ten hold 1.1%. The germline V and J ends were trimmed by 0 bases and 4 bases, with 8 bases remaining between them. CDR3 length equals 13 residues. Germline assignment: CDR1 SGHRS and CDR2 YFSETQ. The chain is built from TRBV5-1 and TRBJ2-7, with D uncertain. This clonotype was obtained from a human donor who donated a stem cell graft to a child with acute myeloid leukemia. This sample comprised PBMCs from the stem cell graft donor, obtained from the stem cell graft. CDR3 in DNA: TGCGCCAGCAGCTTGGCCCCCGATTACGAGCAGTACGTC. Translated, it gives CASSLAPDYEQYV.